This passage covers 10 T cell receptor beta chains from one sample sequenced in a study of shared clonotypes between healthy human individuals. TCRdb keeps only in-frame clones here, not all; method: immunoSEQ multiplex PCR. The sample has roughly 680,000 clones; 72% are singletons. Sequencing input: memory CD4+ T cells sorted from blood. Specified subset: CD45RA-negative fraction. These receptors originate from a woman in her twenties or thirties in good health.

Written as DNA, the CDR3 is TGTGCCAGCCAGACAGGGGCCAACTCTGGAAACACCATATATTTT. It specifies CASQTGANSGNTIYF. This sequence joins TRBV2 and TRBJ1-3, with 8 bases aligning to TRBD1. Germline V gives CDR1 SNHLY, CDR2 FYNNEI. The CDR3 is 15 amino acids. J was trimmed by 0 bases and V by 8 bases; bases with no gene match: 6.

The J gene is TRBJ2-1, the V gene TRBV7-8, with no clear D. With 1 base removed from V and 9 bases from J, the gap between germline ends came to 10 bases. Germline V gene lookup returns CDR1 SGHVS and CDR2 FQNEAQ. This CDR3 spans 13 amino acids. DNA of the CDR3: TGTGCCAGCAGCTTAGATCCTAATGGTGAGCAGTTCTTC. As protein: CASSLDPNGEQFF.

This clone was seen once. The gene calls are TRBV14 and TRBJ2-7; 7 nucleotides align to TRBD2. The CDR3 is 17 amino acids. From germline, CDR1 is SGHDN and CDR2 FVKESK. The V and J ends lost 1 base and 2 bases, in that order; junction bases with no gene match: 11. The CDR3 region is CASSQGIASGYPYEQYF. The CDR3 DNA reads as TGTGCCAGCAGCCAAGGGATCGCTAGCGGCTACCCCTACGAGCAGTACTTC.

The J gene is TRBJ1-3, the V gene TRBV13; D call uncertain. The V end lost 5 bases, the J end lost 2 bases, and 16 bases lay between the germline ends. This CDR3 is 16 amino acids long. Germline V lookup: CDR1 PRHDT, CDR2 FYEKMQ (reference sequence). The CDR3 here is CASSPRRLVAGNTIYF. The CDR3 DNA follows: TGTGCCAGCAGCCCACGGAGGTTGGTTGCTGGAAACACCATATATTTT. Combining the CDR3 with reference TRBV13 and TRBJ1-3 gives the whole variable domain AAGVIQSPRHLIKEKRETATLKCYPIPRHDTVYWYQQGPGQDPQFLISFYEKMQSDKGSIPDRFSAQQFSDYHSELNMSSLELGDSALYFCASSPRRLVAGNTIYFGEGSWLTVV.

This clone has more than one count but fewer than ten. Different DNA sequences within this sample yield the same CDR3. J is TRBJ2-1 and V is TRBV5-1, with 9 bases matching TRBD2. Per the germline V gene, CDR1 is SGHRS and CDR2 is YFSETQ. The V gene end was trimmed by 1 base and the J gene end by 4 bases; junction bases not matched to a gene: 3. The CDR3 is made up of 15 amino acids. As DNA, the CDR3 is TGCGCCAGCAGCTTGAGCCTAGCGGGATACAATGAGCAGTTCTTC. Protein: CASSLSLAGYNEQFF. Supplemented by reference TRBV5-1 and TRBJ2-1, the full variable domain reads KAGVTQTPRYLIKTRGQQVTLSCSPISGHRSVSWYQQTPGQGLQFLFEYFSETQRNKGNFPGRFSGRQFSNSRSEMNVSTLELGDSALYLCASSLSLAGYNEQFFGPGTRLTVL.

This clone was seen only a few times. This chain connects TRBV14 to TRBJ1-3; D unresolved. Between the trimmed V and J ends, which lost 0 bases and 7 bases, there was a span of 7 bases. The V gene's germline CDR1 is SGHDN and CDR2 FVKESK. The CDR3 runs to 13 residues. The CDR3 coding sequence is TGTGCCAGCAGCCAAGATCTGAGGAACACCATATATTTT. Its protein product is CASSQDLRNTIYF.

This clone occurred a few times. This chain uses TRBV7-8 with TRBJ2-3; D is undetermined. CDR3 length: 13 residues. Germline V gives CDR1 SGHVS, CDR2 FQNEAQ. Trimming took off 3 bases at V and 1 base at J, with 5 bases between the two ends. CDR3 in amino acids: CASSFQGTDTQYF. CDR3 sequence (DNA): TGTGCCAGCAGCTTTCAGGGCACAGATACGCAGTATTTT.

The chain is built from TRBV11-2 and TRBJ2-1; D unresolved. The ends were cut back, 5 bases at V and 8 bases at J, with 19 bases in the middle. CDR3 length: 15 amino acids. Germline assignment: CDR1 SGHAT and CDR2 FQNNGV. The CDR3 DNA follows: TGTGCCAGCAGCGCGAGGCTAGGGAAGGTCGATGAGCAGTTCTTC. Amino acids: CASSARLGKVDEQFF. Full variable domain (rest looked up from reference TRBV11-2 and TRBJ2-1): EAGVAQSPRYKIIEKRQSVAFWCNPISGHATLYWYQQILGQGPKLLIQFQNNGVVDDSQLPKDRFSAERLKGVDSTLKIQPAKLEDSAVYLCASSARLGKVDEQFFGPGTRLTVL.

With respect to this clone: This sample also contains other DNA sequences that code for the same CDR3. CDR3 sequence: CASSLGSYGYTF. CDR3 in DNA: TGCGCCAGCAGCTTGGGGAGCTATGGCTACACCTTC. J is TRBJ1-2 and V is TRBV5-1; D is uncertain. The V end lost 0 bases, the J end lost 4 bases, and 4 bases lay between the germline ends. There are 12 residues in the CDR3. Germline CDR1 is SGHRS and CDR2 is YFSETQ.

This chain links TRBV5-4 with TRBJ1-4; 9 bases fit TRBD1. The CDR3 loop spans 14 amino acids. Germline CDR1 SGHNT, CDR2 YYREEE (reference sequence). Trimming cost V 4 bases and J 4 bases; bases outside gene matches: 2. CDR3: CASSMTGGNEKLFF. CDR3 DNA: TGTGCCAGCAGCATGACAGGGGGTAATGAAAAACTGTTTTTT.